These 7 T cell receptor beta chains share one sample of origin, sequenced in a study of OX40 agonist ivuxolimab in advanced cancers. Here immunoSEQ multiplex PCR was the method, and the copy in TCRdb shows in-frame clones only, minus some. Of over 50,000 clones in the sample, around 90% were seen once. The source was CD4+ or CD8+ T cells sorted from blood, collected in a trial of the OX40 agonist ivuxolimab. These TCRs come from an adult with an advanced solid tumor such as melanoma, head and neck, liver or kidney cancer.

This clone was observed once. The chain employs TRBV7-2 and TRBJ1-5; D possibly corresponds to TRBD1 (6 bases). This CDR3 spans 14 amino acids. Deletions cut 0 bases from V and 5 bases from J, with 8 bases between. Germline CDR1 and CDR2: SGHTA and FQGNSA. In nucleotides, the CDR3 is TGTGCCAGCAGCTTAGCCAGGGGTGATCAGCCCCAGCATTTT. It yields the protein CASSLARGDQPQHF.

The rearrangement uses TRBV30 and TRBJ2-5; weak D call: TRBD2 (6 bases). CDR3 length: 12 residues. The germline V and J ends were trimmed by 3 bases and 3 bases, with 8 bases remaining between them. CDR1 is GTSNPN and CDR2 is SVGIG in the germline V gene (reference sequence). Written as DNA, the CDR3 is TGTGCCTGGAGACTAGCTAAAGAGACCCAGTACTTC. It translates to CAWRLAKETQYF. Complete variable domain (other parts from reference TRBV30 and TRBJ2-5): SQTIHQWPATLVQPVGSPLSLECTVEGTSNPNLYWYRQAAGRGLQLLFYSVGIGQISSEVPQNLSASRPQDRQFILSSKKLLLSDSGFYLCAWRLAKETQYFGPGTRLLVL.

This clone was seen just once. The J gene is TRBJ2-7, the V gene TRBV27; 10 nucleotides line up with TRBD2. Trimming took 3 bases from V and 3 from J; bases not matched to a gene: 2. The length of the CDR3 is 14 residues. Germline loops: CDR1 MNHEY, CDR2 SMNVEV (reference sequence). CDR3 in DNA: TGTGCCAGCAGTTTCGGACTAGCGGACTACGAGCAGTACTTC. It encodes CASSFGLADYEQYF.

The chain recombines TRBV6-6 with TRBJ1-1; D is unresolved. The V gene lost 7 bases and the J gene lost 4 bases, with 16 bases spanning the gap. CDR3 size: 14 residues. Germline loops: CDR1 MNHNY, CDR2 SVGAGI (reference sequence). In DNA form, the CDR3 reads TGTGCCAGCATTTTGACGGAGAGGTCCACTGAAGCTTTCTTT. Translated, it gives CASILTERSTEAFF.

The chain joins TRBV7-3 to TRBJ2-2; D is ambiguous. Germline lookup yields CDR1 SGHTA and CDR2 FQGTGA. With 4 bases removed from V and 0 bases from J, the gap between germline ends came to 0 bases. The CDR3 is 12 residues long. As DNA, the CDR3 is TGTGCCAGCAGCTCGAACACCGGGGAGCTGTTTTTT. Residues: CASSSNTGELFF.

Remarks on this clone: Its ends do not fully match the called genes, so a read error is possible. The J gene is TRBJ1-6, the V gene TRBV4-1; 9 bases fit TRBD1. Germline V gene sequence: CDR1 MGHRA, CDR2 YSYEKL. The CDR3 totals 15 residues. CDR3 residues: CANSTYGQGNSPLHF. The CDR3 DNA sequence: TGCGCCAACAGCACATATGGACAGGGGAATTCACCCCTCCACTTT.

The chain employs TRBV7-2 and TRBJ1-1; D unresolved. This CDR3 spans 14 amino acids. Trimming left V 5 bases short and J 4 bases short, with 14 bases between. Germline CDR1 is SGHTA and CDR2 is FQGNSA. The CDR3 coding sequence is TGTGCCAGCAGCCTAAATAGGTGGGGCACTGAAGCTTTCTTT. Translation gives CASSLNRWGTEAFF.